This entry concerns a single TCR beta chain. Authors' processing steps: Nucleated cell counts were estimated from reference gene primer amplification. TCRdb keeps only in-frame clones here, not all; method: immunoSEQ multiplex PCR. That table furnishes V, J and clone size, whereas the DNA furnished D and trimming. The sample shows roughly 240,000 clones, about 91% of them seen only once. The participants were between 18 and 89 years old and came from about two dozen US areas. The V gene end was trimmed by 1 base and the J gene end by 7 bases; junction bases not matched to a gene: 1. This CDR3 is built from 12 residues. Per the germline V gene, CDR1 is SGHDT and CDR2 is YYEEEE. This sample is drawn from a study of blood T cell repertoires in COVID-19.

The clonotype comes from a woman aged 40 to 50 with acute COVID-19. The chain couples TRBV5-6 to TRBJ2-5, with TRBD2 identical over 7 bases. Sequencing used PBMCs or T cells enriched from blood (not recorded which). CDR3 DNA sequence: TGTGCCAGCAGCTTGTCGGGAGGGACCCAGTACTTC. Its protein is CASSLSGGTQYF.